This T cell receptor beta chain was documented in a study of naive and memory T cell subsets. Broader study findings: This RNA-based method may be sensitive to activation-related transcript changes.

Trimming shortened V by 0 bases and J by 13 bases, and 13 bases separated the two germline ends. This CDR3 comprises 13 residues. The germline CDR1 and CDR2 sequences are MGHRA and YSYEKL. The SP2 primer and nested alpha and beta constant region primers amplified ligated cDNA in four rounds. Blood and skin TCR RNA was reverse transcribed with alpha and beta constant primers. TCRdb recomputed calls from the 5' RACE reads with MiXCR, one row per CDR3 protein. The data contain roughly 48,000 distinct CDR3 sequences, about 4.8% of them seen just once; the ten biggest clones take up roughly 0.8%. This clonotype appeared many times. What it recognizes is unknown. A UMI-containing oligonucleotide was joined by 3' ligation to the TCR cDNA template. RNA was extracted from less than 3 ml of whole blood of healthy adults. Input was roughly 1 to 1000 ng of DNase-treated total RNA without cell sorting.

This receptor was obtained from a female donor in good health. The chain couples TRBV4-1 to TRBJ2-1; D unclear. The CDR3 is CASSQDSESGQFF. CDR3 sequence (DNA): TGCGCCAGCAGCCAAGATTCTGAGTCCGGACAGTTCTTC.